The entry below gives a single TCR beta chain sequence along with its context. This entry comes from a study of blood T cell repertoires in COVID-19. Overall study context: Material from acute and convalescent COVID-19 was sourced from the United States, Italy and Spain. T cells, B-cell-depleted T cells, or PBMCs supplied cDNA or gDNA.

The CDR3 consists of 13 residues. The V and J ends lost 3 bases and 7 bases, in that order; junction bases with no gene match: 6. Germline CDR1 and CDR2: SGHRS and YFSETQ. The authors' processing: Amplification with reference gene primers provided the estimates of nucleated cell counts. The repertoire was sequenced with immunoSEQ multiplex PCR; TCRdb's copy has only in-frame clones and lacks some. V, J and clone size are taken as reported in that table, and D and trimming were inferred from the DNA itself. The sample has hundreds of thousands of clones, about 80% seen once; the top ten hold roughly 8.6%.

Sequencing was performed on peripheral blood. The source of this sequence is a human donor in a cohort sampled during active COVID-19. This chain uses TRBV5-1 with TRBJ1-1; 7 positions agree with TRBD1. The CDR3 nucleotides are TGCGCCAGCAGCTCGCAACAGGGGTTTGAAGCTTTCTTT. It is translated as CASSSQQGFEAFF. Using reference TRBV5-1 and TRBJ1-1 for the parts outside the CDR3, the full variable domain is KAGVTQTPRYLIKTRGQQVTLSCSPISGHRSVSWYQQTPGQGLQFLFEYFSETQRNKGNFPGRFSGRQFSNSRSEMNVSTLELGDSALYLCASSSQQGFEAFFGQGTRLTVV.